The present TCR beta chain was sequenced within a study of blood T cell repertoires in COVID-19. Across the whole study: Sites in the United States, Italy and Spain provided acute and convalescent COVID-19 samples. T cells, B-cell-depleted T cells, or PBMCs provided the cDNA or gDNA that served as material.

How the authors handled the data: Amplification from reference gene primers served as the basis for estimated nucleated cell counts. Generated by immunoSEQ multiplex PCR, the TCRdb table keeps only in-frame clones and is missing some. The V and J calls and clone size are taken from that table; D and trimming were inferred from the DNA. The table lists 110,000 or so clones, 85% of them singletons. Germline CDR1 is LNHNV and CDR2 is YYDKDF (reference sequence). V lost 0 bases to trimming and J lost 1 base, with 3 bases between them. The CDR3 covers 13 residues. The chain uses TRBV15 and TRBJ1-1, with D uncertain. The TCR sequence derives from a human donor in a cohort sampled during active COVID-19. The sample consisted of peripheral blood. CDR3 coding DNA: TGTGCCACCAGCAGAGAAGCGAACACTGAAGCTTTCTTT. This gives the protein CATSREANTEAFF.